What follows are 28 T cell receptor beta chains derived from one specimen sequenced in a study of blood T cell repertoires in COVID-19. Some clones are missing from TCRdb's copy, which holds only in-frame ones; the method was immunoSEQ multiplex PCR. This table holds 110,000 or so clones, approximately 87% found once. The sample consisted of peripheral blood. Source of these receptors: a man aged 55 to 70 with acute or convalescent COVID-19.

This clone came up a few times. The CDR3: CASSLYRYSYEQYF. DNA of the CDR3: TGTGCCAGCAGCTTGTATAGATACTCCTACGAGCAGTACTTC. The rearrangement joins TRBV5-6 to TRBJ2-7; D remains unclear. CDR1 and CDR2 (germline): SGHDT, YYEEEE. V was shortened by 1 base and J by 0 bases, with 8 bases between the two germline ends. The CDR3 runs to 14 residues.

The gene calls are TRBV24-1 and TRBJ2-2, with D possibly TRBD2 on 5 matching bases. The germline V and J ends were trimmed by 7 bases and 4 bases, with 12 bases remaining between them. The CDR3 is 14 amino acids. CDR1 and CDR2 from the germline V gene are KGHDR and SFDVKD. For the CDR3, the DNA is TGTGCCACCAGAAGGACGGGGTCCACCGGGGAGCTGTTTTTT. This translates into CATRRTGSTGELFF.

This sequence joins TRBV27 and TRBJ2-7; 8 bases are a match to TRBD1. The CDR3 spans 13 residues. The junction had 0 bases not matched to a gene; V was cut back by 2 bases and J by 3 bases. Per germline, CDR1 MNHEY and CDR2 SMNVEV (reference sequence). The CDR3 region has the DNA TGTGCCAGCAGTTTAGACAGGGGCTACGAGCAGTACTTC. It specifies CASSLDRGYEQYF.

J is TRBJ2-7 and V is TRBV10-1, with 8 bases fitting TRBD1. CDR3 length: 13 amino acids. Looked up from germline, CDR1 is WNHNN and CDR2 is SYGVQD (reference sequence). The trim removed 5 bases at V and 6 bases at J, leaving 6 bases unmatched. CDR3 in amino acids: CASSTTGESEQYF. The DNA for the CDR3 is TGCGCCAGCAGTACGACAGGGGAGAGCGAGCAGTACTTC.

The chain joins TRBV5-6 to TRBJ1-2; D is possibly TRBD1 (5 bases). The germline gives CDR1 SGHDT, CDR2 YYEEEE. The CDR3 consists of 17 residues. The V end was cut by 4 bases, the J end by 1 base, with 20 bases between. In nucleotides, the CDR3 is TGTGCCAGCAGCCCCCACAGGACTACCCCGATTAACTATGGCTACACCTTC. It codes for CASSPHRTTPINYGYTF.

The chain has TRBV13 and TRBJ2-7, with 9 nucleotides matching TRBD2. This CDR3 comprises 14 residues. Germline CDR1 is PRHDT and CDR2 is FYEKMQ (reference sequence). Losses at the gene ends were 5 bases for V and 3 bases for J; bases not matched to a gene: 5. In nucleotides, the CDR3 is TGTGCCAGCAGCCCCTCAGCGGGAGGCTACGAGCAGTACTTC. Translation: CASSPSAGGYEQYF.

This clone was seen a few times. The chain carries TRBV11-2 and TRBJ2-7; 7 bases map to TRBD2. This CDR3 is built from 15 residues. V lost 2 bases, J lost 2 bases, and 6 bases stayed unmatched. Germline V gene data show CDR1 as SGHAT and CDR2 as FQNNGV. The CDR3 DNA is TGTGCCAGCAGCTTACTGGCGGGAGCCGCCTACGAGCAGTACTTC. It translates to CASSLLAGAAYEQYF.

The gene calls are TRBV23-1 and TRBJ2-2; D ambiguous. TRBV23-1 qualifies as an ORF whose function is uncertain. V shed 0 bases and J shed 1 base, with 12 bases lying between them. The CDR3 spans 17 residues. The CDR3 region has the DNA TGCGCCAGCAGTCAATCGCGAGGCTTGATGAACACCGGGGAGCTGTTTTTT. Translated: CASSQSRGLMNTGELFF.

The V call is TRBV4-3, the J call TRBJ2-7, with 13 bases matching TRBD2. The V gene's germline CDR1 is LGHNA and CDR2 YSLEER. V was clipped by 5 bases and J by 2 bases; unmatched bases: 6. The CDR3 loop spans 16 amino acids. CDR3 nucleotide sequence: TGCGCCAGCAGCGGTTCCGGGACTAGCGGGACCTACGAGCAGTACTTC. Amino acid sequence: CASSGSGTSGTYEQYF.

CDR3: CASSQKIGAEQYF. The CDR3 DNA sequence: TGCGCCAGCAGCCAGAAGATAGGAGCCGAGCAGTACTTC. This sequence joins TRBV4-3 and TRBJ2-7; D is undetermined. Trimming shortened V by 3 bases and J by 6 bases, and 12 bases separated the two germline ends. The CDR3 loop spans 13 amino acids. The germline gives CDR1 LGHNA, CDR2 YSLEER.

V usage is TRBV4-3 and J usage is TRBJ1-2; tentative D call: TRBD1 (5 bases). Trimming left V 1 base short and J 4 bases short, with 7 bases between. This CDR3 is 13 amino acids long. Germline V lookup: CDR1 LGHNA, CDR2 YSLEER. CDR3 sequence (DNA): TGCGCCAGCAGCCAAGGGGGGGGCTATGGCTACACCTTC. Protein sequence: CASSQGGGYGYTF.

Concerning this clone itself: One junction end disagrees with the germline gene, perhaps due to a read error. This chain links TRBV6-2 or TRBV6-3 with TRBJ1-2; weak D call: TRBD1 (6 bases). The CDR3 spans 14 residues. The germline V gene has CDR1 MNHEY and CDR2 SVGEGT. This CDR3 reads CASGYREFHYGYTF. The CDR3 bases are TGTGCCAGCGGTTACAGGGAGTTCCACTATGGCTACACCTTC.

Concerning this clone itself: The same CDR3 can be traced to other DNA sequences in this sample. The chain links TRBV6-1 to TRBJ1-2; D is possibly TRBD1 (6 bases). The CDR3 is 13 residues long. Trimming took off 2 bases at V and 3 bases at J, with 7 bases between the two ends. CDR1 is MNHNS, CDR2 SASEGT, per germline. The CDR3 coding sequence is TGTGCCAGCAGTGAATACAGGGACTATGGCTACACCTTC. Its protein is CASSEYRDYGYTF.

This chain connects TRBV6-5 to TRBJ1-4, with 8 bases matching TRBD1. CDR3 length equals 15 residues. Trimming cost V 2 bases and J 14 bases; bases outside gene matches: 13. From germline, CDR1 is MNHEY and CDR2 SVGAGI. The CDR3 DNA reads TGTGCCAGCAGTTACCCCAGGGGGCCTAGGATCTGGCTGTTTTTT. Amino acids: CASSYPRGPRIWLFF.

This clone was seen only a few times. The rearrangement joins TRBV5-5 to TRBJ2-1; 10 bases match TRBD1. The germline gives CDR1 SGHKS, CDR2 YYEKEE (reference sequence). The CDR3 runs to 17 residues. Germline trimming cut 0 bases from V and 6 bases from J; bases unmatched to any gene: 9. As DNA, the CDR3 is TGTGCCAGCAGCTTGGGCGGGACAGGGGCTATAATCAATGAGCAGTTCTTC. Protein sequence: CASSLGGTGAIINEQFF.

The V call is TRBV7-8, the J call TRBJ1-3; D gene uncertain. Trimming removed 5 bases from V and 0 bases from J, with 8 bases in between. Per the germline V gene, CDR1 is SGHVS and CDR2 is FQNEAQ. This CDR3 has 14 amino acids. Here the CDR3 DNA reads TGTGCCAGCAGCCCACGGGGCTCTGGAAACACCATATATTTT. Protein sequence: CASSPRGSGNTIYF.

The chain is built from TRBV6-4 and TRBJ2-3; weak D call: TRBD2 (6 bases). V dropped 4 bases and J dropped 0 bases, with 8 bases sitting between them. Germline V gene lookup returns CDR1 MRHNA and CDR2 SNTAGT. The CDR3 extends over 14 amino acids. The CDR3 here is CASSGGTSTDTQYF. As DNA, the CDR3 is TGTGCCAGCAGTGGCGGGACTAGCACAGATACGCAGTATTTT.

V gene TRBV3-1 (or the pseudogene TRBV3-2) combines with J gene TRBJ2-1; TRBD2 matches at 8 bases. This CDR3 region has 13 residues. The ends lost 4 bases at V and 12 bases at J; junction bases unmatched: 8. The germline CDR1 and CDR2 sequences are LGHDT and YNNKEL (reference sequence). The CDR3 loop is CASSLSGTGGQFF. DNA for the CDR3: TGTGCCAGCAGCCTTAGCGGGACGGGGGGGCAGTTCTTC.

The chain has TRBV5-1 and TRBJ2-5; D might be TRBD1 (5 bases). Germline V gene data show CDR1 as SGHRS and CDR2 as YFSETQ. CDR3 length: 14 residues. Trimming removed 1 base at V and 1 base at J, with 8 bases between. DNA of the CDR3: TGCGCCAGCAGCTTGAAGACAGCCCAAGAGACCCAGTACTTC. Its protein is CASSLKTAQETQYF.

The chain employs TRBV29-1 and TRBJ2-4; D perhaps matches TRBD1 (6 bases). V dropped 4 bases and J dropped 1 base, with 11 bases sitting between them. Germline assignment: CDR1 SQVTM and CDR2 ANQGSEA. The CDR3 is made up of 14 amino acids. CDR3 protein: CSVAQDRAKNIQYF. CDR3 nucleotides: TGCAGCGTTGCCCAAGACAGGGCCAAAAACATTCAGTACTTC.

The J gene is TRBJ2-1, the V gene TRBV7-2; no reliable D call. Germline V gene lookup returns CDR1 SGHTA and CDR2 FQGNSA. The V end was cut by 5 bases, the J end by 3 bases, with 14 bases between. CDR3 length: 15 amino acids. In DNA, the CDR3 is TGTGCCAGCAGCCCACACGCGGCATTCTACAATGAGCAGTTCTTC. Translation gives CASSPHAAFYNEQFF.

This sequence joins TRBV29-1 and TRBJ1-1, with 7 bases identical to TRBD1. Germline CDR1 reads SQVTM; CDR2 reads ANQGSEA. The CDR3 spans 11 residues. V shed 8 bases and J 6 bases; nucleotides not matched to a gene: 6. The chain's CDR3 is CSTSGTAEAFF. Written as DNA, the CDR3 is TGCAGCACCTCAGGGACAGCTGAAGCTTTCTTT.

The V call is TRBV28, the J call TRBJ2-7; 10 bases match TRBD1. The J segment lost 6 bases and the V segment lost 6 bases, leaving 11 bases of the junction unmatched. This CDR3 has 15 residues. Per germline, CDR1 MDHEN and CDR2 SYDVKM. DNA for the CDR3: TGTGCCAGCAGGGACCGACAGGGGGCAAGATTCGAGCAGTACTTC. Protein product: CASRDRQGARFEQYF.

The chain couples TRBV29-1 to TRBJ2-7; 9 bases are shared with TRBD1. V dropped 7 bases and J dropped 5; count of bases not matched to a gene: 6. This CDR3 has 12 amino acids. Looked up from germline, CDR1 is SQVTM and CDR2 is ANQGSEA. CDR3: CSARTGADEQYF. DNA of the CDR3: TGCAGCGCGCGGACAGGGGCCGACGAGCAGTACTTC.

The genes are TRBV9 and TRBJ2-1, with TRBD2 matching over 7 bases. This CDR3 is built from 15 residues. J was trimmed by 4 bases and V by 0 bases; bases with no gene match: 4. Per the germline V gene, CDR1 is SGDLS and CDR2 is YYNGEE. CDR3 in amino acids: CASSVAAGTYNEQFF. The CDR3 region has the DNA TGTGCCAGCAGCGTAGCAGCGGGAACTTACAATGAGCAGTTCTTC.

The genes are TRBV7-2 and TRBJ2-7; 9 bases fit TRBD1. The CDR3 covers 13 residues. Trimming removed 5 bases from V and 6 bases from J; junction bases left unmatched: 5. CDR1 is SGHTA, CDR2 FQGNSA, per germline. The chain's CDR3 is CASSTGQGAEQYF. CDR3 in DNA: TGTGCCAGCAGCACGGGACAGGGTGCCGAGCAGTACTTC.

The chain employs TRBV19 and TRBJ1-1; TRBD1 is a possible D gene (5 bases). From germline, CDR1 is LNHDA and CDR2 SQIVND (reference sequence). Trimming stripped 2 bases from V and 10 bases from J, with 11 bases between. This CDR3 is built from 12 residues. The CDR3 spells CASSIRGGTAFF. The DNA of the CDR3 is TGTGCCAGTAGTATACGTGGGGGGACAGCTTTCTTT.

The J gene is TRBJ1-2, the V gene TRBV18; 7 positions match TRBD1. With 3 bases clipped from V and 4 bases from J, the junction kept 5 bases outside the gene matches. Germline CDR1 reads KGHSH; CDR2 reads LQKENI. CDR3 size: 14 residues. For the CDR3, the DNA is TGTGCCAGCTCACCGGACAGGACCACCTATGGCTACACCTTC. The encoded protein is CASSPDRTTYGYTF.